This T cell receptor beta chain was captured in a study of identical twins. This clonotype turned up a few times. MiXCR, run by TCRdb on the 5' RACE reads, gives a single entry per CDR3 protein. This sample carries around 490,000 distinct CDR3 sequences, around 24% of them seen once, and the ten largest clones take roughly 0.5%. Deletions cut 5 bases from V and 4 bases from J, with 14 bases between. The CDR3 spans 14 residues. This same sample was also part of a study on yellow fever vaccine responses in identical twins.

The J gene is TRBJ1-1, the V gene TRBV12-3 or TRBV12-4, with a tentative D call TRBD1 (5 bases). The source of this sequence is a woman under 30 in good health. The source material was CD4+ T cells sorted from blood. The CDR3 here is CASSIGTASTEAFF. In DNA form, the CDR3 reads TGTGCCAGCAGTATCGGGACGGCCAGCACTGAAGCTTTCTTT.